This T cell receptor beta chain appears in the sequencing data of a study of T cell clonality in common variable immunodeficiency. Findings and caveats of the study: In common variable immunodeficiency, TCR beta chains reportedly carried fewer deletions and N-nucleotide insertions.

TCRdb keeps only in-frame clones here, not all; method: immunoSEQ multiplex PCR. This set yields 16,000 or so clones and no singletons; the top ten hold roughly 15%. This clone has more than one count but fewer than ten. Its antigen is not known. With the read ending 3 residues before the CDR3 end, the germline J gene is used to fill in that end. The length of the CDR3 is 15 residues. The germline CDR1 and CDR2 sequences are SGHVS and FQNEAQ. Trimming shortened V by 5 bases and J by 6 bases, and 16 bases separated the two germline ends. This rearrangement joins TRBV7-8 to TRBJ1-4; a weak D match, TRBD1 (6 bases). The receptor was derived from a human donor with common variable immunodeficiency. The material sequenced was peripheral blood mononuclear cells. The part of the CDR3 DNA that was read is TGTGCCAGCAGCAGATACAGGGAAGAGGATGAAAAA. Translation: CASSRYREEDEK. The whole CDR3 sequence is CASSRYREEDEKLFF.